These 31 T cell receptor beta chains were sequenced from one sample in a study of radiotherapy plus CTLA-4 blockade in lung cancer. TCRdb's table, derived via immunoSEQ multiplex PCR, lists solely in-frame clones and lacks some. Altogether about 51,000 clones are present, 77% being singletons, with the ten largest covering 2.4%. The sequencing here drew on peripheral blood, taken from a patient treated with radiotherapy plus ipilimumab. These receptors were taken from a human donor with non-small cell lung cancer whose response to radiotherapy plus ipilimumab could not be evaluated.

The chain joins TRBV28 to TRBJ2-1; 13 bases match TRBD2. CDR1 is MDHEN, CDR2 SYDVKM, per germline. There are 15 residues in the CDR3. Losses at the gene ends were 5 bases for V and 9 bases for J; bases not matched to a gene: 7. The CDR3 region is CASSTRTSGSGEQFF. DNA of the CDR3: TGTGCCAGCAGTACCAGGACTAGCGGGAGTGGTGAGCAGTTCTTC.

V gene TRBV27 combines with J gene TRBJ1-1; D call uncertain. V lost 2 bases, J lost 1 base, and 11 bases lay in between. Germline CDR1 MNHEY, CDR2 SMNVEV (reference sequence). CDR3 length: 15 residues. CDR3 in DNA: TGTGCCAGCAGTTTAGGAGGGTTGGGGAACACTGAAGCTTTCTTT. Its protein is CASSLGGLGNTEAFF.

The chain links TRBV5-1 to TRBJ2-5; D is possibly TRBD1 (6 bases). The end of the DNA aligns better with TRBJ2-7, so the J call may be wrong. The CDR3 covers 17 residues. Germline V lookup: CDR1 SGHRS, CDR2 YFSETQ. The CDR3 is CASSLAGAGTSSYEQYF. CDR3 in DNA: TGCGCCAGCAGCTTGGCTGGTGCCGGGACAAGTTCCTACGAGCAGTACTTC.

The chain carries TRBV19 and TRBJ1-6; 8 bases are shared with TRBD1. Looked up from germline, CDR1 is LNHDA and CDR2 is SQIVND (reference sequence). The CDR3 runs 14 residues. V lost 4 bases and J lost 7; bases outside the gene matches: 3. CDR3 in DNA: TGTGCCAGTAGTAATGGACAGGGAAATTCACCCCTCCACTTT. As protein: CASSNGQGNSPLHF.

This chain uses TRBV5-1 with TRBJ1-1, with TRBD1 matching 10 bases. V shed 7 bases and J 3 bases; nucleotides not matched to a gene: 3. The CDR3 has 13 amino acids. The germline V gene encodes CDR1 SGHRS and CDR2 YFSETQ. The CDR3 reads CASRDRGHTEAFF. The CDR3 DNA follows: TGCGCCAGCCGGGACAGGGGACACACTGAAGCTTTCTTT.

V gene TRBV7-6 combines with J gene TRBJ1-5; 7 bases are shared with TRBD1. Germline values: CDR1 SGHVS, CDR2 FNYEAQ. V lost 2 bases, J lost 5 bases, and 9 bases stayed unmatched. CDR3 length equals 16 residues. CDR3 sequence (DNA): TGTGCCAGCAGCTTAACCACAGGGGCGCGGGATCAGCCCCAGCATTTT. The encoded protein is CASSLTTGARDQPQHF.

In nucleotides, the CDR3 is TGTGCCAGCAGCTTCTTCGGACTAGGTGATGGGGAGCTGTTTTTT. Protein product: CASSFFGLGDGELFF. The chain is built from TRBV5-4 and TRBJ2-2; 7 bases map to TRBD2. There are 15 residues in the CDR3. Trimming took 2 bases from V and 8 from J; bases not matched to a gene: 9. Germline V CDR1 and CDR2: SGHNT, YYREEE (reference sequence).

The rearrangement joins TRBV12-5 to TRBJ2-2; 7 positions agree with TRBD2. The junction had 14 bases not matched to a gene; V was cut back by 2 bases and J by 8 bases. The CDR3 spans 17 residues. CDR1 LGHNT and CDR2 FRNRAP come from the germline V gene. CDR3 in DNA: TGTGCTAGTGGTTTGACTAGGGACTATAGGTCCGAGGGGGAGCTGTTTTTT. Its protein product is CASGLTRDYRSEGELFF.

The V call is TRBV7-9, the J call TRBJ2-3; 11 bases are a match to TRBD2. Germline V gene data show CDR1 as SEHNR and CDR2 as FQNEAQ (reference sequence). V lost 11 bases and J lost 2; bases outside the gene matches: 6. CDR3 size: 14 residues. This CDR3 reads CAASGGSLTDTQYF. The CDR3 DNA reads TGTGCCGCTAGCGGGGGGTCCCTCACAGATACGCAGTATTTT.

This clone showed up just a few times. The CDR3 DNA reads TGTGCCAGCAGCGCGGGACAGCGCGTCGGCTACACCTTC. It is translated as CASSAGQRVGYTF. The chain couples TRBV7-2 to TRBJ1-2, with 7 bases fitting TRBD1. V was clipped by 5 bases and J by 8 bases; unmatched bases: 8. The CDR3 has 13 residues. Germline V lookup: CDR1 SGHTA, CDR2 FQGNSA.

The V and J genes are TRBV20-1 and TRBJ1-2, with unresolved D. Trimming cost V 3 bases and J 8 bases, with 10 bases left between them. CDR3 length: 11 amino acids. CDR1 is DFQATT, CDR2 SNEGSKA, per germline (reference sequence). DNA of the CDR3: TGCAGTGCTAGGAGGGCGGGCGGCTACACCTTC. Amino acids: CSARRAGGYTF.

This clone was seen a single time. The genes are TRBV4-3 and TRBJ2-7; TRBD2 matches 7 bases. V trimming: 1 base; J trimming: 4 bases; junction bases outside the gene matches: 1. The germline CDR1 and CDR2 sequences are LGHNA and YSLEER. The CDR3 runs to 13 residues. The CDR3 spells CASSQGGGYEQYF. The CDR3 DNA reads TGCGCCAGCAGCCAAGGGGGGGGTTACGAGCAGTACTTC.

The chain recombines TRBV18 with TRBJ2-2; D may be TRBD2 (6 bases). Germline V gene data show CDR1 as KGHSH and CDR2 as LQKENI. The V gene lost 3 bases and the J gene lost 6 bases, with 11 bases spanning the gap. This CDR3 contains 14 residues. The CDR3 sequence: CASSPSRDAGELFF. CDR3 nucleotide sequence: TGTGCCAGCTCACCGTCGCGGGACGCCGGGGAGCTGTTTTTT.

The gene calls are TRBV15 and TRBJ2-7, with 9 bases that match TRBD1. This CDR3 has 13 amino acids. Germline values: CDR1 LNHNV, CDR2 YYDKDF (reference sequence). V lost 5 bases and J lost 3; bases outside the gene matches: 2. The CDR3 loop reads CATSQDRGYEQYF. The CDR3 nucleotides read TGTGCCACCAGCCAGGACAGGGGCTACGAGCAGTACTTC.

Here the CDR3 reads CASSPLFGGELFF. The CDR3 nucleotides are TGTGCCAGCAGTCCGCTCTTCGGCGGGGAGCTGTTTTTT. This sequence joins TRBV28 and TRBJ2-2; D is uncertain. Per the germline V gene, CDR1 is MDHEN and CDR2 is SYDVKM. The CDR3 has 13 amino acids. V lost 5 bases, J lost 7 bases, and 11 bases lay in between.

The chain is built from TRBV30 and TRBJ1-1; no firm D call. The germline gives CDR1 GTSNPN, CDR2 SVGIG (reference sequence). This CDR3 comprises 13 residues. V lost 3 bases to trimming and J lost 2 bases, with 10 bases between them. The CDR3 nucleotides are TGTGCCTGGAGAGACGGGTTTAACACTGAAGCTTTCTTT. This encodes CAWRDGFNTEAFF. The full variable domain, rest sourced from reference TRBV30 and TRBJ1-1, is SQTIHQWPATLVQPVGSPLSLECTVEGTSNPNLYWYRQAAGRGLQLLFYSVGIGQISSEVPQNLSASRPQDRQFILSSKKLLLSDSGFYLCAWRDGFNTEAFFGQGTRLTVV.

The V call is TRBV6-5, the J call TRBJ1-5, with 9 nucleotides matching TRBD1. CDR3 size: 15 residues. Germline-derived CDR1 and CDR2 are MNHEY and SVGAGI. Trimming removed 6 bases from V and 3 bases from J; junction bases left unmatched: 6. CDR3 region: CASSPDRGNNQPQHF. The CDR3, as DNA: TGTGCCAGCAGCCCGGACAGGGGAAACAATCAGCCCCAGCATTTT.

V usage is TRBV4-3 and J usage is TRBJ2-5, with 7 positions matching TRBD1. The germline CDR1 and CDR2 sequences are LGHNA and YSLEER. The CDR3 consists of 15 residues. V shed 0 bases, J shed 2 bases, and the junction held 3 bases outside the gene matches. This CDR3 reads CASSQEGQEQETQYF. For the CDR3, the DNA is TGCGCCAGCAGCCAAGAAGGACAGGAGCAAGAGACCCAGTACTTC.

CDR3 sequence (DNA): TGCGCCAGCAGCCCCCAGGGTCTAGCGGGGACCTACAATGAGCAGTTCTTC. This sequence encodes CASSPQGLAGTYNEQFF. The V call is TRBV5-1, the J call TRBJ2-1; 9 bases fit TRBD2. This CDR3 comprises 17 residues. V gave up 4 bases and J gave up 2 bases; unmatched junction bases: 10. Germline V gives CDR1 SGHRS, CDR2 YFSETQ. Using reference TRBV5-1 and TRBJ2-1 for the parts outside the CDR3, the full variable domain is KAGVTQTPRYLIKTRGQQVTLSCSPISGHRSVSWYQQTPGQGLQFLFEYFSETQRNKGNFPGRFSGRQFSNSRSEMNVSTLELGDSALYLCASSPQGLAGTYNEQFFGPGTRLTVL.

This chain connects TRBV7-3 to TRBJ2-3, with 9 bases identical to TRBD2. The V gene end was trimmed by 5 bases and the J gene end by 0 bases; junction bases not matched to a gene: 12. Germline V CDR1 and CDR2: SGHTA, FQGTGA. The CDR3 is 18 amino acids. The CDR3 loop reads CASSPEGAGGLSTDTQYF. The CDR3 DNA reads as TGTGCCAGCAGCCCCGAGGGAGCGGGAGGCCTAAGCACAGATACGCAGTATTTT.

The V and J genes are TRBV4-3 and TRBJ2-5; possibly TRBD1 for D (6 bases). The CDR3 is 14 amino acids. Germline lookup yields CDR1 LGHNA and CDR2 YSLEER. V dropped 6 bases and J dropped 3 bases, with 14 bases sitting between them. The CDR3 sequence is CASRPSYREETQYF. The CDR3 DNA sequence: TGCGCCAGCAGGCCCAGCTACAGGGAAGAGACCCAGTACTTC.

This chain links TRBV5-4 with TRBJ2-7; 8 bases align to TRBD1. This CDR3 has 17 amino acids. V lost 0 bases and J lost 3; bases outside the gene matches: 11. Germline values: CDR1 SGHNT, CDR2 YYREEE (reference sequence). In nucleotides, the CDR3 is TGTGCCAGCAGCTTGGGGGGTAGTGGGACAGGAGGCTACGAGCAGTACTTC. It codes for CASSLGGSGTGGYEQYF.

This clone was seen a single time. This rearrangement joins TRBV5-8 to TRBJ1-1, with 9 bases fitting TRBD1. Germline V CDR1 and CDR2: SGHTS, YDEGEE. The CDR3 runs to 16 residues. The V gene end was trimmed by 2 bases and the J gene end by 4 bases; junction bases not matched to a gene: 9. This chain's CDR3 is CASSFGTGSDGTEAFF. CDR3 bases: TGTGCCAGCAGCTTCGGGACAGGGAGTGATGGCACTGAAGCTTTCTTT.

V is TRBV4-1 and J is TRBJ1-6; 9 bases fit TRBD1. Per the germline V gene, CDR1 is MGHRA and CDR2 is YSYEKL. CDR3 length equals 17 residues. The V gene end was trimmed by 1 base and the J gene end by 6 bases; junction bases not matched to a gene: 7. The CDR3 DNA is TGCGCCAGCAGCCAAGTTCTCACAGGGGGCCTTAATTCACCCCTCCACTTT. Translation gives CASSQVLTGGLNSPLHF.

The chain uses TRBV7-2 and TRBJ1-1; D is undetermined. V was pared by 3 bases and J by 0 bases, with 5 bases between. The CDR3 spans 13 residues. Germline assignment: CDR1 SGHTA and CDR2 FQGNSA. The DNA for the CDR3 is TGTGCCAGCAGCTTGCAGGTGAACACTGAAGCTTTCTTT. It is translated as CASSLQVNTEAFF.

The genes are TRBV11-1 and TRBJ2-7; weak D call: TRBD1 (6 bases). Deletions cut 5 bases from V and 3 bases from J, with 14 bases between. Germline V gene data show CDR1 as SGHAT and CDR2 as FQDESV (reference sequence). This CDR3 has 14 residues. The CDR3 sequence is CASSPDRFNYEQYF. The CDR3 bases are TGTGCCAGCAGCCCCGACAGGTTCAACTACGAGCAGTACTTC.

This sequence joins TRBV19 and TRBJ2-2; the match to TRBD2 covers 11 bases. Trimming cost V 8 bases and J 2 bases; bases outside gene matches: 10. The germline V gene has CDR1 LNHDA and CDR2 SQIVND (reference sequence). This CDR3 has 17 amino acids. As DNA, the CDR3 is TGTGCCAGTGGATCCATTAGCGGGAGGGCAAACACCGGGGAGCTGTTTTTT. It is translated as CASGSISGRANTGELFF. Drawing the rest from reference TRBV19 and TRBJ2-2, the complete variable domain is DGGITQSPKYLFRKEGQNVTLSCEQNLNHDAMYWYRQDPGQGLRLIYYSQIVNDFQKGDIAEGYSVSREKKESFPLTVTSAQKNPTAFYLCASGSISGRANTGELFFGEGSRLTVL.

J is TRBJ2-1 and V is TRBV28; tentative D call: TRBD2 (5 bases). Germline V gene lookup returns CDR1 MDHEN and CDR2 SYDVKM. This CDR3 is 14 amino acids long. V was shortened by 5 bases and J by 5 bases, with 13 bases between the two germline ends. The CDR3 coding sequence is TGTGCCAGCAGTAGTCGGACTTTCGACAATGAGCAGTTCTTC. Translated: CASSSRTFDNEQFF. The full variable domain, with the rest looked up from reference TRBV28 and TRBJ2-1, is DVKVTQSSRYLVKRTGEKVFLECVQDMDHENMFWYRQDPGLGLRLIYFSYDVKMKEKGDIPEGYSVSREKKERFSLILESASTNQTSMYLCASSSRTFDNEQFFGPGTRLTVL.

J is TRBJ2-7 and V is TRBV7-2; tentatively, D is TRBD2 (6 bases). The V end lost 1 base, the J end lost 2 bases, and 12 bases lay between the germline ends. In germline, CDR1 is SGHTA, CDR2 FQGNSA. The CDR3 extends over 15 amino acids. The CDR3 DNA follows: TGTGCCAGCAGCTTAGGGGGGGAGTCCGCCTACGAGCAGTACTTC. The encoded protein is CASSLGGESAYEQYF.

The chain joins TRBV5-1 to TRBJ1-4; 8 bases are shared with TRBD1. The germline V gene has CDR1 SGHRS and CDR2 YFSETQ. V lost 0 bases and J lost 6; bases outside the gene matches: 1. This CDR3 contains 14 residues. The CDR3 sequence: CASSLVTGDEKLFF. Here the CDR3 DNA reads TGCGCCAGCAGCTTGGTGACAGGGGATGAAAAACTGTTTTTT. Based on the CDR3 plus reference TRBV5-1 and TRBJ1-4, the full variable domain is KAGVTQTPRYLIKTRGQQVTLSCSPISGHRSVSWYQQTPGQGLQFLFEYFSETQRNKGNFPGRFSGRQFSNSRSEMNVSTLELGDSALYLCASSLVTGDEKLFFGSGTQLSVL.

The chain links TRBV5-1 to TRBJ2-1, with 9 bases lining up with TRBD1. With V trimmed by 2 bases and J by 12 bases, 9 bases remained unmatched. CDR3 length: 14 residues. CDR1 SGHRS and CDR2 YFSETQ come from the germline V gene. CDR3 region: CASSLGTGFIGQFF. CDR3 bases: TGCGCCAGCAGCTTAGGGACAGGGTTTATAGGGCAGTTCTTC. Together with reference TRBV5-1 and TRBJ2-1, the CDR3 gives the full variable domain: KAGVTQTPRYLIKTRGQQVTLSCSPISGHRSVSWYQQTPGQGLQFLFEYFSETQRNKGNFPGRFSGRQFSNSRSEMNVSTLELGDSALYLCASSLGTGFIGQFFGPGTRLTVL.